This T cell receptor beta chain was identified in a study of shared T cell receptors in the human thymus. Trimming pared 6 bases from V and 4 bases from J, leaving 16 bases between. The CDR3 has 15 residues. Germline CDR1 is MNHEY and CDR2 is SMNVEV (reference sequence). TCRdb's copy holds only in-frame clones and misses some; the assay was immunoSEQ multiplex PCR. Here the sample spans 600,000 or so clones, 87% being singletons. The same specimen was also included in a second study, on human thymus T cells.

This clonotype was obtained from a boy in the first two years of life with a congenital heart defect. The sequenced sample consisted of thymocytes. The J gene is TRBJ2-1, the V gene TRBV27; D gene uncertain. The CDR3 protein is CASRACPLNYNEQFF. CDR3 DNA sequence: TGTGCCAGCAGGGCTTGCCCCCTTAATTACAATGAGCAGTTCTTC.